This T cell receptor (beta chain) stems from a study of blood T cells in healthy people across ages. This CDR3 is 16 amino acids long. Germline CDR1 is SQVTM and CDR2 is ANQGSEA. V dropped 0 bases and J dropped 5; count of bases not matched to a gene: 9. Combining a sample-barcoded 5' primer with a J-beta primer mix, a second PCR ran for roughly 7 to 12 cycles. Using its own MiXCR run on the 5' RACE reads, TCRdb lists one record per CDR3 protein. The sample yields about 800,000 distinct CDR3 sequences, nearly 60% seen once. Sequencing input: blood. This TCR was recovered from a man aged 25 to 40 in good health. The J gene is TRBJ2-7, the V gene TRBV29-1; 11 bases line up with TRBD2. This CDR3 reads CSVEESSGRAVHEQYF. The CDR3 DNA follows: TGCAGCGTTGAAGAGAGTAGCGGGAGGGCCGTCCACGAGCAGTACTTC.